This T cell receptor (beta chain) was sequenced for a study of blood T cell repertoires in COVID-19. The CDR3 is 14 amino acids. CDR1 SEHNR and CDR2 FQNEAQ come from the germline V gene (reference sequence). V lost 5 bases to trimming and J lost 3 bases; unmatched junction nucleotides: 1. What the recovered Cohort 3 donors had was two negative PCRs, clearance, or symptom resolution. A remark on this clone: Within the sample, other DNA sequences also encode this same CDR3.

Sequenced by immunoSEQ multiplex PCR; TCRdb stores in-frame clones only, minus some. The repertoire holds fewer than 300,000 clones, with around 89% as singletons. This clonotype originated in a man aged 35 to 55 who had recovered from COVID-19. The sequenced sample consisted of PBMCs or T cells enriched from blood (not recorded which). The chain combines TRBV7-9 with TRBJ2-1; the match to TRBD2 covers 10 bases. CDR3 coding DNA: TGTGCCAGCAGCCCTAGCGGGAGCTACAATGAGCAGTTCTTC. Protein product: CASSPSGSYNEQFF.